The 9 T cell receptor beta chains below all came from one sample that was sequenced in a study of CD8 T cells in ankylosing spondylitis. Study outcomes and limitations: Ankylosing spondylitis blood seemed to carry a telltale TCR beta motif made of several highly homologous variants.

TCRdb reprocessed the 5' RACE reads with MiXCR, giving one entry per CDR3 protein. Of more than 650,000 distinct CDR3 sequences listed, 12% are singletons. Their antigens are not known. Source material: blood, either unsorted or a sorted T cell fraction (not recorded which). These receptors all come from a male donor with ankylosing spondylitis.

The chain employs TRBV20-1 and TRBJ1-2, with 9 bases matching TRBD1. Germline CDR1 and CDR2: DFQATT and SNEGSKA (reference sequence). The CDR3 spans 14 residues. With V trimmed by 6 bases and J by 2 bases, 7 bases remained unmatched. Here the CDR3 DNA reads TGCAGTGCAACGGCGGGACAGGGAAACTATGGCTACACCTTC. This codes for CSATAGQGNYGYTF.

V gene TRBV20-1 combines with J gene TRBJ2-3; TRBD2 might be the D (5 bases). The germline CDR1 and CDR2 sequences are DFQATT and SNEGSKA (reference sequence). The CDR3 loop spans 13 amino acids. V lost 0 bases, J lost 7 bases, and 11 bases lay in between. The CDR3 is CSAREAGQNTQYF. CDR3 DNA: TGCAGTGCTAGAGAGGCGGGCCAAAATACGCAGTATTTT.

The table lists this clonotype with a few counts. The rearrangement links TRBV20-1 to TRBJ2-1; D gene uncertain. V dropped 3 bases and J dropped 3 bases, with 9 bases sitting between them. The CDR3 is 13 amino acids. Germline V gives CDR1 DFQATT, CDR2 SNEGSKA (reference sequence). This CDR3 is CSARASLYNEQFF. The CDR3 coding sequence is TGCAGTGCTAGGGCCAGCCTCTACAATGAGCAGTTCTTC.

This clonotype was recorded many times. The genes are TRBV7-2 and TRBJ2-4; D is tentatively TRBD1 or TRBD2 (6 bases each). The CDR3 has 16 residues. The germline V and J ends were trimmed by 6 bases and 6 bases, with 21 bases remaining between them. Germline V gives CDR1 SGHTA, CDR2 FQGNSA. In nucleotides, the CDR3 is TGTGCCAGCAGACCGGGTGGCGGGACACTAGTAAACATTCAGTACTTC. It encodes CASRPGGGTLVNIQYF. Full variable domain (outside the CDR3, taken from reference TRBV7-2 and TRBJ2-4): GAGVSQSPSNKVTEKGKDVELRCDPISGHTALYWYRQSLGQGLEFLIYFQGNSAPDKSGLPSDRFSAERTGGSVSTLTIQRTQQEDSAVYLCASRPGGGTLVNIQYFGAGTRLSVL.

CDR3 sequence (DNA): TGTGCCAGCAGCTTAGTTGGACAGGGAAATGAAAAACTGTTTTTT. Translating gives CASSLVGQGNEKLFF. The chain joins TRBV7-6 to TRBJ1-4; 8 nucleotides match TRBD1. Trimming took 1 base from V and 5 from J; bases not matched to a gene: 3. The CDR3 covers 15 residues. Per germline, CDR1 SGHVS and CDR2 FNYEAQ. The entire variable domain, with the rest obtained from reference TRBV7-6 and TRBJ1-4, is as follows: GAGVSQSPRYKVTKRGQDVALRCDPISGHVSLYWYRQALGQGPEFLTYFNYEAQQDKSGLPNDRFSAERPEGSISTLTIQRTEQRDSAMYRCASSLVGQGNEKLFFGSGTQLSVL.

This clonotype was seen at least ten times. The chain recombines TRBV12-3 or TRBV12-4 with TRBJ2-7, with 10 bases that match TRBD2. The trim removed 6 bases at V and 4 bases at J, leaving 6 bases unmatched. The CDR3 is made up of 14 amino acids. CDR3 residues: CASSYQAGGYEQYF. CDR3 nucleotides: TGTGCCAGCAGCTATCAAGCGGGAGGGTACGAGCAGTACTTC.

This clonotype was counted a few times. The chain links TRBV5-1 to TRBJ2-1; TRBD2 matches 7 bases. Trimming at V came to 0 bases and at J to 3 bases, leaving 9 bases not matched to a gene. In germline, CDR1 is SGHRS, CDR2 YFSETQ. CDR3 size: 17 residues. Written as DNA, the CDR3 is TGCGCCAGCAGCTTGGCCCACGCCGGCGGGGGCTACAATGAGCAGTTCTTC. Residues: CASSLAHAGGGYNEQFF.

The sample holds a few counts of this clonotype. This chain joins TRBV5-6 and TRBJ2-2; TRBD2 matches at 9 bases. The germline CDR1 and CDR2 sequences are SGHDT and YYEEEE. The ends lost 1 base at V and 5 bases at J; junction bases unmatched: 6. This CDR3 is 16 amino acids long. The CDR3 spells CASSLRREGRTGELFF. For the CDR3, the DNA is TGTGCCAGCAGCTTGAGGCGGGAGGGCCGGACCGGGGAGCTGTTTTTT.

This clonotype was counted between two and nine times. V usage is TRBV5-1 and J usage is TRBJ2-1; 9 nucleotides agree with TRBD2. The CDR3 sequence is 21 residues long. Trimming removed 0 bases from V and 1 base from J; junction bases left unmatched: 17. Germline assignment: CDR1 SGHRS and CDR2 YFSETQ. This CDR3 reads CASSLDRRLAARKFSYNEQFF. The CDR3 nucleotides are TGCGCCAGCAGCTTGGACCGACGACTAGCGGCCCGTAAATTTTCCTACAATGAGCAGTTCTTC.